This TCR beta chain appears in the sequencing data of a study of cytomegalovirus exposure and HLA in healthy donors. The PCR ran on 60 Vbeta and 13 Jbeta primers. TCRdb keeps only in-frame clones here, not all; method: immunoSEQ multiplex PCR. The table lists approximately 280,000 clones, about 90% of them singletons. The CDR3 has 17 residues. This chain uses TRBV21-1 with TRBJ1-5; the table gives TRBD1 as D, unverified against the DNA. TRBV21-1 is described as a pseudogene. The material sequenced was PBMCs. This receptor was taken from a woman between 18 and 29 years old in good health and CMV-seronegative. CDR3 nucleotides: TGTGCCAGCAGCAACATCCGGGACAGGGTTAGCAATCAGCCCCAGCATTTT. It is translated as CASSNIRDRVSNQPQHF.